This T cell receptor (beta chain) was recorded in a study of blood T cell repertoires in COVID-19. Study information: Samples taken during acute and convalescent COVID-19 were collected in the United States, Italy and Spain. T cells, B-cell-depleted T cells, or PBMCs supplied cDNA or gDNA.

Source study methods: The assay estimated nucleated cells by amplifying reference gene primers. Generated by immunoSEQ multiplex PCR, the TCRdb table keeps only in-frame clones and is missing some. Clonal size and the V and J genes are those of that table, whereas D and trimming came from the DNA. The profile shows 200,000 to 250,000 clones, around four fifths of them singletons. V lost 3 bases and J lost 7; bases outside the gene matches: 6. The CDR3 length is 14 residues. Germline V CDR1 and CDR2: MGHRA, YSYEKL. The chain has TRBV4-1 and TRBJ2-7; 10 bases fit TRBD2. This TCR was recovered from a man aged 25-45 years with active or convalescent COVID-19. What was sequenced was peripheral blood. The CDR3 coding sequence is TGCGCCAGCAGCCATGGACTAGCGGCGAGGGAGCAGTACTTC. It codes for CASSHGLAAREQYF.